The 32 T cell receptor beta chains given below trace back to one sample, sequenced in a study of OX40 agonist ivuxolimab in advanced cancers. Profiling relied on immunoSEQ multiplex PCR, and the TCRdb table lists in-frame clones only, not all of them. The data show fewer than 75,000 clones, 75% to 90% seen once. The source was CD4+ or CD8+ T cells sorted from blood, collected in a trial of the OX40 agonist ivuxolimab. The receptors come from an adult with an advanced solid tumor such as melanoma, head and neck, liver or kidney cancer.

V usage is TRBV7-9 and J usage is TRBJ2-1, with D perhaps being TRBD1 or TRBD2 (7 bases each). Trimming removed 5 bases at V and 11 bases at J, with 34 bases between. This CDR3 is built from 19 residues. Germline V gives CDR1 SEHNR, CDR2 FQNEAQ (reference sequence). In DNA, the CDR3 is TGTGCCAGCAGCCCATTGGGCGGGGGACAGTCCCGAGAAGCGGTCAAGCAGTTCTTC. It yields the protein CASSPLGGGQSREAVKQFF.

The rearrangement uses TRBV9 and TRBJ2-7; TRBD1 agrees at 9 bases. Looked up from germline, CDR1 is SGDLS and CDR2 is YYNGEE. Trimming cost V 2 bases and J 3 bases; bases outside gene matches: 3. The length of the CDR3 is 14 residues. CDR3 region: CASSVGTGLYEQYF. Here the CDR3 DNA reads TGTGCCAGCAGCGTTGGGACAGGGCTCTACGAGCAGTACTTC.

This clone came up once. The rearrangement uses TRBV5-4 and TRBJ2-7; maybe TRBD2 (5 bases). Germline CDR1 and CDR2: SGHNT and YYREEE (reference sequence). V gave up 0 bases and J gave up 3 bases, with 10 bases separating them. CDR3 length equals 14 residues. The CDR3: CASSLGAGIYEQYF. As DNA, the CDR3 is TGTGCCAGCAGCTTGGGGGCGGGTATCTACGAGCAGTACTTC.

This chain joins TRBV18 and TRBJ1-1, with D possibly matching TRBD1 (6 bases). In germline, CDR1 is KGHSH, CDR2 LQKENI. The CDR3 has 15 amino acids. V lost 3 bases and J lost 1, with 12 bases in between. CDR3 in DNA: TGTGCCAGCTCACCTCGGACAGAGAGGAACACTGAAGCTTTCTTT. It translates to CASSPRTERNTEAFF. The whole variable domain, filled in from reference TRBV18 and TRBJ1-1, reads NAGVMQNPRHLVRRRGQEARLRCSPMKGHSHVYWYRQLPEEGLKFMVYLQKENIIDESGMPKERFSAEFPKEGPSILRIQQVVRGDSAAYFCASSPRTERNTEAFFGQGTRLTVV.

The chain combines TRBV6-5 with TRBJ1-1; no definite D call. Deletions cut 2 bases from V and 0 bases from J, with 10 bases between. The CDR3 is 15 amino acids. CDR1 and CDR2 (germline): MNHEY, SVGAGI. The chain's CDR3 is CASSYAGSLNTEAFF. CDR3 sequence (DNA): TGTGCCAGCAGTTACGCGGGCAGCCTGAACACTGAAGCTTTCTTT.

This clone was observed a few times. V gene TRBV7-2 combines with J gene TRBJ1-6; no reliable D call. The ends were cut back, 5 bases at V and 9 bases at J, with 11 bases in the middle. CDR3 length: 13 residues. Looked up from germline, CDR1 is SGHTA and CDR2 is FQGNSA. CDR3 DNA: TGTGCCAGCAGCCGTGGTTACTCTTCACCCCTCCACTTT. It specifies CASSRGYSSPLHF.

The CDR3 is CASRKGQGGYTF. The CDR3 nucleotides read TGTGCCAGCAGGAAGGGACAGGGGGGCTACACCTTC. This chain connects TRBV6-5 to TRBJ1-2; 10 bases fit TRBD1. CDR3 length: 12 amino acids. The germline V gene encodes CDR1 MNHEY and CDR2 SVGAGI. Trimming took 6 bases from V and 8 from J; bases not matched to a gene: 3.

This clone has only one observation. The chain links TRBV12-5 to TRBJ2-7; 9 nucleotides match TRBD2. Germline V gene data show CDR1 as LGHNT and CDR2 as FRNRAP. CDR3 length: 16 residues. V lost 5 bases, J lost 2 bases, and 10 bases stayed unmatched. The CDR3 nucleotides read TGTGCTAGTGGTCCGGATGGGGCTAGCGGGGCCTACGAGCAGTACTTC. Translation: CASGPDGASGAYEQYF.

This sequence joins TRBV29-1 and TRBJ2-1, with D possibly being TRBD1 (5 bases). This CDR3 spans 16 amino acids. V gave up 2 bases and J gave up 0 bases, with 14 bases separating them. Germline loops: CDR1 SQVTM, CDR2 ANQGSEA. The CDR3 protein is CSVETSRGYSYNEQFF. In nucleotides, the CDR3 is TGCAGCGTTGAAACGTCTAGGGGTTACTCCTACAATGAGCAGTTCTTC.

V gene TRBV28 combines with J gene TRBJ2-3; TRBD1 matches at 7 bases. This CDR3 is built from 16 residues. V shed 5 bases, J shed 2 bases, and the junction held 10 bases outside the gene matches. Germline V gene data show CDR1 as MDHEN and CDR2 as SYDVKM. In DNA form, the CDR3 reads TGTGCCAGCAGTCCTGCTTTAGGGGGCATCACAGATACGCAGTATTTT. Protein product: CASSPALGGITDTQYF.

This chain uses TRBV19 with TRBJ1-1, with D perhaps matching TRBD1 (5 bases). CDR3 length: 13 amino acids. Germline CDR1 reads LNHDA; CDR2 reads SQIVND (reference sequence). V was cut by 4 bases and J by 7 bases, with 13 bases left in between. Here the CDR3 DNA reads TGTGCCAGTAGTAGAGGGACGGCACTTGAAGCTTTCTTT. Translated, it gives CASSRGTALEAFF.

The chain uses TRBV7-9 and TRBJ2-5; D is possibly TRBD1 or TRBD2 (6 bases each). Germline V gene sequence: CDR1 SEHNR, CDR2 FQNEAQ (reference sequence). The CDR3 is made up of 14 amino acids. V lost 3 bases, J lost 5 bases, and 13 bases lay in between. The CDR3 DNA reads TGTGCCAGCAGCTTCGGAGGGGGGATGGAGACCCAGTACTTC. It is translated as CASSFGGGMETQYF.

The chain recombines TRBV14 with TRBJ2-2; TRBD2 matches 11 bases. V dropped 0 bases and J dropped 5; count of bases not matched to a gene: 8. Germline CDR1 SGHDN, CDR2 FVKESK. CDR3 length equals 18 residues. For the CDR3, the DNA is TGTGCCAGCAGCCAAGAAATGGGACTAGCGGCCATTACCGGGGAGCTGTTTTTT. Its protein is CASSQEMGLAAITGELFF. Full variable domain (rest looked up from reference TRBV14 and TRBJ2-2): EAGVTQFPSHSVIEKGQTVTLRCDPISGHDNLYWYRRVMGKEIKFLLHFVKESKQDESGMPNNRFLAERTGGTYSTLKVQPAELEDSGVYFCASSQEMGLAAITGELFFGEGSRLTVL.

The rearrangement links TRBV7-3 to TRBJ2-3, with 13 nucleotides matching TRBD2. CDR1 is SGHTA, CDR2 FQGTGA, per germline. Trimming took 4 bases from V and 3 from J; bases not matched to a gene: 7. There are 17 residues in the CDR3. The CDR3 DNA sequence: TGTGCCAGCAGCTCGGGACTAGCGGGAAAGGTGACAGATACGCAGTATTTT. It yields the protein CASSSGLAGKVTDTQYF.

This clone was seen only a few times. This chain links TRBV28 with TRBJ2-7; 9 bases agree with TRBD1. J lost 3 bases, V lost 6 bases, and 9 bases had no gene match. From germline, CDR1 is MDHEN and CDR2 SYDVKM. The length of the CDR3 is 15 residues. CDR3: CASRGRDRVIYEQYF. The CDR3 DNA reads as TGTGCCAGCAGGGGACGGGACAGGGTTATCTACGAGCAGTACTTC. Full variable domain (outside the CDR3, taken from reference TRBV28 and TRBJ2-7): DVKVTQSSRYLVKRTGEKVFLECVQDMDHENMFWYRQDPGLGLRLIYFSYDVKMKEKGDIPEGYSVSREKKERFSLILESASTNQTSMYLCASRGRDRVIYEQYFGPGTRLTVT.

This chain joins TRBV7-2 and TRBJ2-5; no clear D. The CDR3 has 15 amino acids. V lost 1 base, J lost 1 base, and 10 bases lay in between. Germline assignment: CDR1 SGHTA and CDR2 FQGNSA. CDR3 DNA sequence: TGTGCCAGCAGCTTAGTGAGTGGATTCCAAGAGACCCAGTACTTC. As protein: CASSLVSGFQETQYF.

The V call is TRBV18, the J call TRBJ1-1, with D maybe TRBD1 (5 bases). CDR1 is KGHSH, CDR2 LQKENI, per germline. V lost 1 base and J lost 3, with 15 bases in between. The CDR3 is 16 residues long. In DNA, the CDR3 is TGTGCCAGCTCACCACTCGGGACTCAAATCGACACTGAAGCTTTCTTT. Translation: CASSPLGTQIDTEAFF.

The gene calls are TRBV19 and TRBJ2-7; D is possibly TRBD1 or TRBD2 (5 bases each). The CDR3 contains 14 residues. The germline V and J ends were trimmed by 6 bases and 3 bases, with 15 bases remaining between them. Germline values: CDR1 LNHDA, CDR2 SQIVND (reference sequence). Written as DNA, the CDR3 is TGTGCCAGTAGGGAGACCCGGGACCGCTACGAGCAGTACTTC. Its translation is CASRETRDRYEQYF.

The rearrangement joins TRBV19 to TRBJ1-2, with a possible D match to TRBD1 (5 bases). This CDR3 region has 14 residues. In germline, CDR1 is LNHDA, CDR2 SQIVND (reference sequence). V was cut by 6 bases and J by 7 bases, with 18 bases left in between. The CDR3 region has the DNA TGTGCCAGTAGGGCAGGGAGATGGCCTCTTGGCTACACCTTC. Translation: CASRAGRWPLGYTF.

This clone is medium-sized within its sample. The V gene is TRBV4-2, the J gene TRBJ1-5; no clear D. Germline CDR1 LGHNA, CDR2 YNFKEQ. The CDR3 is 15 amino acids. Trimming took 3 bases from V and 3 from J, leaving 12 bases between them. In DNA form, the CDR3 reads TGTGCCAGCAGCCAGTCGGGCGAAAACAATCAGCCCCAGCATTTT. Its protein product is CASSQSGENNQPQHF.

DNA for the CDR3: TGTGCCAGCAGCTCAAATAGGGGCTGGGAGCTGTTTTTT. This codes for CASSSNRGWELFF. This chain connects TRBV5-6 to TRBJ2-2, with D possibly TRBD1 on 5 matching bases. The CDR3 has 13 residues. The germline CDR1 and CDR2 sequences are SGHDT and YYEEEE. Trimming removed 3 bases at V and 9 bases at J, with 12 bases between.

The J gene is TRBJ2-5, the V gene TRBV7-3; D is possibly TRBD1 (6 bases). The CDR3 is 15 residues long. V was clipped by 5 bases and J by 5 bases, with 18 bases between them. Germline V gives CDR1 SGHTA, CDR2 FQGTGA. Here the CDR3 reads CASSQGGHEAETQYF. The CDR3, as DNA: TGTGCCAGCAGCCAAGGGGGACATGAGGCGGAGACCCAGTACTTC.

The chain is built from TRBV29-1 and TRBJ2-5; D may be TRBD1 (6 bases). Trimming shortened V by 4 bases and J by 3 bases, and 15 bases separated the two germline ends. Germline lookup yields CDR1 SQVTM and CDR2 ANQGSEA. This CDR3 has 14 residues. This chain's CDR3 is CSVVTTGPEETQYF. The CDR3 region has the DNA TGCAGCGTTGTGACGACAGGCCCAGAAGAGACCCAGTACTTC.

The V and J genes are TRBV11-2 and TRBJ1-1; D gene ambiguous. The V gene's germline CDR1 is SGHAT and CDR2 FQNNGV. Trimming pared 4 bases from V and 0 bases from J, leaving 6 bases between. CDR3 length equals 13 residues. The DNA of the CDR3 is TGTGCCAGCAGCTGGTCAGTGAACACTGAAGCTTTCTTT. Its protein product is CASSWSVNTEAFF.

The J gene is TRBJ1-1, the V gene TRBV9; D remains unclear. Germline CDR1 SGDLS, CDR2 YYNGEE. The V and J ends lost 4 bases and 0 bases respectively, with 13 bases between them. This CDR3 is 15 amino acids long. The CDR3: CASSPHAGMNTEAFF. The CDR3 nucleotides read TGTGCCAGCAGCCCTCACGCGGGCATGAACACTGAAGCTTTCTTT. The variable domain in full, completed from reference TRBV9 and TRBJ1-1, reads DSGVTQTPKHLITATGQRVTLRCSPRSGDLSVYWYQQSLDQGLQFLIQYYNGEERAKGNILERFSAQQFPDLHSELNLSSLELGDSALYFCASSPHAGMNTEAFFGQGTRLTVV.

The genes are TRBV11-3 and TRBJ2-1; 8 nucleotides match TRBD2. The germline V gene encodes CDR1 SGHNT and CDR2 YENEEA. V was clipped by 8 bases and J by 5 bases; unmatched bases: 14. The CDR3 has 16 residues. The CDR3 loop is CASQSTRLARHNEQFF. The CDR3 nucleotides read TGTGCCAGCCAATCCACCCGACTAGCGCGACACAATGAGCAGTTCTTC.

The rearrangement uses TRBV19 and TRBJ1-5; D might be TRBD1 (5 bases). Trimming left V 2 bases short and J 1 base short, with 24 bases between. Germline CDR1 reads LNHDA; CDR2 reads SQIVND (reference sequence). This CDR3 has 20 amino acids. CDR3 sequence reads: CASSIYSRGIGGISNQPQHF. The CDR3 region has the DNA TGTGCCAGTAGTATATACTCCCGGGGAATCGGGGGGATAAGCAATCAGCCCCAGCATTTT.

This clone was seen once. The V call is TRBV9, the J call TRBJ1-4; the D gene is possibly TRBD1 (6 bases). V was shortened by 0 bases and J by 7 bases, with 13 bases between the two germline ends. The CDR3 runs 15 residues. The germline V gene encodes CDR1 SGDLS and CDR2 YYNGEE. CDR3 residues: CASSVDAGVIEKLFF. CDR3 DNA sequence: TGTGCCAGCAGCGTAGACGCAGGGGTCATTGAAAAACTGTTTTTT.

The chain couples TRBV5-1 to TRBJ2-6; D uncertain. The CDR3 sequence is 16 residues long. CDR1 SGHRS and CDR2 YFSETQ come from the germline V gene. The V end lost 0 bases, the J end lost 3 bases, and 10 bases lay between the germline ends. Here the CDR3 DNA reads TGCGCCAGCAGCTTGGATGGGTTTGGTGGGGCCAACGTCCTGACTTTC. Translated: CASSLDGFGGANVLTF.

The chain joins TRBV4-3 to TRBJ2-4; 11 nucleotides agree with TRBD1. The ends lost 1 base at V and 6 bases at J; junction bases unmatched: 11. The CDR3 consists of 18 residues. Germline CDR1 and CDR2: LGHNA and YSLEER. Here the CDR3 DNA reads TGCGCCAGCAGCCAAGGGACAGGGGGCGTTTTCACCGGAAACATTCAGTACTTC. Translated, it gives CASSQGTGGVFTGNIQYF.

This chain links TRBV4-3 with TRBJ1-2; 10 bases map to TRBD1. V was clipped by 5 bases and J by 8 bases; unmatched bases: 5. CDR3 size: 13 residues. CDR1 and CDR2 (germline): LGHNA, YSLEER. DNA for the CDR3: TGCGCCAGCAGCGAGGGACAGGGGCGCGGCTACACCTTC. Its protein product is CASSEGQGRGYTF.

This clone has just one count. DNA of the CDR3: TGTGCCAGCAGTCCGGCAGGGTCGGGAGAGACCCAGTACTTC. Translation gives CASSPAGSGETQYF. The chain couples TRBV11-3 to TRBJ2-5; a possible D gene is TRBD1 (5 bases). There are 14 residues in the CDR3. The germline gives CDR1 SGHNT, CDR2 YENEEA. V was shortened by 6 bases and J by 4 bases, with 15 bases between the two germline ends.